This T cell receptor (beta chain) stems from a study of cytomegalovirus exposure and HLA in healthy donors. Study observations and caveats: Being indistinguishable, some V segments were excluded, TRBV6-2 and TRBV6-3 among them.

With 7 bases clipped from V and 1 base from J, the junction kept 4 bases outside the gene matches. This CDR3 is 14 amino acids long. CDR1 and CDR2 from the germline V gene are MNHNS and SASEGT. 60 Vbeta and 13 Jbeta primers were used in PCR. Sequencing was performed with immunoSEQ multiplex PCR; in TCRdb, only in-frame clones are kept and a portion is missing. The data show 120,000 or so clones, about 80% seen once. In its sample, this clone was seen a few times. The antigen is not known. V is TRBV6-1 and J is TRBJ1-5; 7 positions agree with TRBD1. The sequence was obtained from a man aged 25-45 years in good health and CMV-seronegative. Material for sequencing was PBMCs. CDR3 sequence: CASNRDRSNQPQHF. Here the CDR3 DNA reads TGTGCCAGCAACCGGGACAGAAGCAATCAGCCCCAGCATTTT.